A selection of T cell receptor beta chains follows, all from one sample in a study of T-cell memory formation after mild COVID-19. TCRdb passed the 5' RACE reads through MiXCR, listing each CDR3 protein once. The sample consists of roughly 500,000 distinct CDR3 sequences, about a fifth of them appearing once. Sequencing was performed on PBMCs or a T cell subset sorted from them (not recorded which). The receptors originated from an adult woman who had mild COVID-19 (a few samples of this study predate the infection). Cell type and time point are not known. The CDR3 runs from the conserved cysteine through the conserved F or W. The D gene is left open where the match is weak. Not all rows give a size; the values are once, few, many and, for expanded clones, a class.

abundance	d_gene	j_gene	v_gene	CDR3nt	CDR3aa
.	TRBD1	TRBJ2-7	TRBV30	TGTGCCTGGAGCCGGGACAGCTACTACGAGCAGTACTTC	CAWSRDSYYEQYF
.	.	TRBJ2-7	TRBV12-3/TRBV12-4	TGTGCCAGCAGTTTTTTTTCTCTAAACTCCTACGAGCAGTACTTC	CASSFFSLNSYEQYF
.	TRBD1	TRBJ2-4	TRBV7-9	TGTGCCAGCAGCCCCTGGGACAGCGTAGACATTCAGTACTTC	CASSPWDSVDIQYF
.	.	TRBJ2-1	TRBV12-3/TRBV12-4	TGTGCCAGCAGTTTGTTAGTTCGCAGTGAGCAGTTCTTC	CASSLLVRSEQFF
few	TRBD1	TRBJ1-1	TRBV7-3	TGTGCCAGCAGCTTAAGACAGGGGCCAGCTTTCTTT	CASSLRQGPAFF
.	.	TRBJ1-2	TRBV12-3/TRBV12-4	TGTGCCAGCAGTTTAAGTCCAGGCGGTGGGTATGGCTACACCTTC	CASSLSPGGGYGYTF
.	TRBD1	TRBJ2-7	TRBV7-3	TGTGCCAGCAGCTTAATTGGGACAGGGGGCTACGAGCAGTACTTC	CASSLIGTGGYEQYF
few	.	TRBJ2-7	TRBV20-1	TGCAGTGCTAGAGATTCCGACAGGAAATCTCTCTACGAGCAGTACTTC	CSARDSDRKSLYEQYF
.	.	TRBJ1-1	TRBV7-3	TGTGCCAGCAGCTTATCCCCGCAGGGGAACACTGAAGCTTTCTTT	CASSLSPQGNTEAFF
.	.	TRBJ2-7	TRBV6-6	TGTGCCAGCATCATTTGGAGGGCGGAAACCTACGAGCAGTACTTC	CASIIWRAETYEQYF
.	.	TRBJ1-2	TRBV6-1	TGTGCCAGCAGTGAAATAGGGTACAGTCCTTTCTACACCTTC	CASSEIGYSPFYTF
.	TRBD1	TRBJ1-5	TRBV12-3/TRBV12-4	TGTGCCAGCAGCCGACGGGACAGGGGCAATCAGCCCCAGCATTTT	CASSRRDRGNQPQHF
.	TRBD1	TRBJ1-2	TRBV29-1	TGCAGCGTTGCTGGCGGACAGGGTTTTTATGGCTACACCTTC	CSVAGGQGFYGYTF
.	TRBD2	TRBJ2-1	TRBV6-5	TGTGCCAGCAGTTACTCTTGGACTAGCGGGGGCCTCTCCTACAATGAGCAGTTCTTC	CASSYSWTSGGLSYNEQFF
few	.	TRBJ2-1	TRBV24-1	TGTGCCACCAGTGATTTGGCGGCGGGGTCTTACAATGAGCAGTTCTTC	CATSDLAAGSYNEQFF
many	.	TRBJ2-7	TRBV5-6	TGTGCCAGCGCTTTGGAGAGTCTTCTACCCTACGAGCAGTACTTC	CASALESLLPYEQYF
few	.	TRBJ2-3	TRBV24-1	TGTGCCACCAGTGATTTTCGTGGGCGCACAGATACGCAGTATTTT	CATSDFRGRTDTQYF
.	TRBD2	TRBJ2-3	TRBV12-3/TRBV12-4	TGTGCCAGCAGTTTACCGCGGGAGGACACAGATACGCAGTATTTT	CASSLPREDTDTQYF
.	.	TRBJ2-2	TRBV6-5	TGTGCCAGCAGCTTAGATAGGAGGAACACCGGGGAGCTGTTTTTT	CASSLDRRNTGELFF
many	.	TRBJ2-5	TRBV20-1	TGCAGTGCTAGACAGCAAGAGACCCAGTACTTC	CSARQQETQYF
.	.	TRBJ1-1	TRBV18	TGTGCCAGCTCACCCCGGACACCCCCCAACGCTTTCTTT	CASSPRTPPNAFF
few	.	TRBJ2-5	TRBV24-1	TGTGCCACCAGTGATTTGGGCCACCGGGAGACCCAGTACTTC	CATSDLGHRETQYF
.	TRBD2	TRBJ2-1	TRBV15	TGTGCCACCAGCGGGGGACTAGCGGGAGATGAGCAGTTCTTC	CATSGGLAGDEQFF
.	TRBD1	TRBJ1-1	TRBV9	TGTGCCAGCAGCGCGATGCCGGGACAGGGAGGAGGGGAAGCTTTCTTT	CASSAMPGQGGGEAFF
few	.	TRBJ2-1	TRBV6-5	TGTGCCAGCAGTTACTATAGGAGTAACGAGCAGTTCTTC	CASSYYRSNEQFF
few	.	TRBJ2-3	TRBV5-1	TGCGCCAGCAGCTTGGGGGTAAATACGCAGTATTTT	CASSLGVNTQYF
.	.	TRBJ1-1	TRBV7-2	TGTGCCAGCAGCCCTAGGAGGGGGGAGAACACTGAAGCTTTCTTT	CASSPRRGENTEAFF
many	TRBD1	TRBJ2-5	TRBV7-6	TGTGCTAGCAGCTTGGCGGGACAGGGAGAGACCCAGTACTTC	CASSLAGQGETQYF
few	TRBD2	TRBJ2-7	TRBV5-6	TGTGCCAGCAGCAAGCGGGGGGCCACCTACGAGCAGTACTTC	CASSKRGATYEQYF
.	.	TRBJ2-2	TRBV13	TGTGCCAGCAGCCGGGGACGTCCGACCGGGGAGCTGTTTTTT	CASSRGRPTGELFF
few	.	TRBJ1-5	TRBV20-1	TGCAGTGCTAGCTCAGCCAATCAGCCCCAGCATTTT	CSASSANQPQHF
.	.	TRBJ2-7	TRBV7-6	TGTGCCAGCAGCTTAGAGGCTGGCAGTGGGAGGTACGAGCAGTACTTC	CASSLEAGSGRYEQYF
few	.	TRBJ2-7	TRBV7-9	TGTGCCAGCAGCTTAGCCCAAGGGGAGCAGTACTTC	CASSLAQGEQYF
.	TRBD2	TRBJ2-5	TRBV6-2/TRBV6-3	TGTGCCAGCAGTTCTAGCGGGAGGAAGGAGACCCAGTACTTC	CASSSSGRKETQYF
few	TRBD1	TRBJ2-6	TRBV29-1	TGCAGCGTTGATGCGACAGGGGGCAATGGGGCCAACGTCCTGACTTTC	CSVDATGGNGANVLTF
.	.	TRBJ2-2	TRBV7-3	TGTGCCGGCAGCTTATCCGGGCAGGGGCGGAGCACCGGGGAGCTGTTTTTT	CAGSLSGQGRSTGELFF
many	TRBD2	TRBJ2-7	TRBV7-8	TGTGCCAGCAGCTTAGCGGGGAGCGGGAGAATTGTCTACGAGCAGTACTTC	CASSLAGSGRIVYEQYF
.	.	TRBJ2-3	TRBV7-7	TGTGCTAGCAGCCGCGGACAGTTAGATACGCAGTATTTT	CASSRGQLDTQYF
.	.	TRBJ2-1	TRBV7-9	TGTGCCAGCAGCTTAGGCCTGGACGAGTTCTTC	CASSLGLDEFF
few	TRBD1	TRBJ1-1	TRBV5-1	TGCGCCAGCAGCCCGCGACAGGGCGAGAACACTGAAGCTTTCTTT	CASSPRQGENTEAFF
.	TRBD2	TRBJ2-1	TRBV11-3	TGTGCCAGCAGCTCCACTTCACTAGCGGGAGGAGTCAATGAGCAGTTCTTC	CASSSTSLAGGVNEQFF
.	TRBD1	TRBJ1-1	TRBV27	TGTGCCAGCAGACTACAGGGGGCACGCACTGAAGCTTTCTTT	CASRLQGARTEAFF
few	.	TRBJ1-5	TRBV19	TGTGCCAGTAGTATAGGAGCGGACAGCCGATGGCCCCAGCATTTT	CASSIGADSRWPQHF
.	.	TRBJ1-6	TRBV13	TGTGCCAGCAGTGGCGTGGGCAACAATTCACCCCTCCACTTT	CASSGVGNNSPLHF
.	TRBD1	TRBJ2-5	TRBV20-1	TGCAGTGTTAAGCGGACAGGCTCGATTACAGGGGAGACCCAGTACTTC	CSVKRTGSITGETQYF
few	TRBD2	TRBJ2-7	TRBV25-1	TGTGCCAGCAGTGAAGAGGGCGGGGGGCTCTCCTACGAGCAGTACTTC	CASSEEGGGLSYEQYF
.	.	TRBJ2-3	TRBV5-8	TGTGCCAGCAGCTCCTCCACAAGACCTGTGGCAGATACGCAGTATTTT	CASSSSTRPVADTQYF
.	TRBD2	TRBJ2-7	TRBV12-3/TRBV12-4	TGTGCCAGCAGTTTTGCGGGGGTACGGGGGAACGAGCAGTACTTC	CASSFAGVRGNEQYF
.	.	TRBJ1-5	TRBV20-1	TGCAGTGCTTCGGATGGGGATCAGCCCCAGCATTTT	CSASDGDQPQHF
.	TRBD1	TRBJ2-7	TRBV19	TGTGCCAGTAGTCCCCTCGGGACAGGGTCCCACGAGCAGTACTTC	CASSPLGTGSHEQYF
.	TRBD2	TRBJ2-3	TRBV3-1	TGTGCCAGCAGTCTAAGCGGGGGGGCCTTAGATACGCAGTATTTT	CASSLSGGALDTQYF
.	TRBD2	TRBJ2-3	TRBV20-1	TGCAGTGCTGGGACGGCGGGGGGGCTCTCAGATACGCAGTATTTT	CSAGTAGGLSDTQYF
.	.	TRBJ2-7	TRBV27	TGTGCCAGCAGTCCCGGGTCGGGGTCCTCCTACGAGCAGTACTTC	CASSPGSGSSYEQYF
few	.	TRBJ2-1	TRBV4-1	TGCGCCAGCAGCCAAGATCCAGACAGGCACAATGAGCAGTTCTTC	CASSQDPDRHNEQFF